The clone carrying this T cell receptor (beta chain) was seen a handful of times. As yet, its antigen is unknown. This entry comes from a study of CD8+ T cells in alopecia areata. The overall study: Percent affected scalp area, the SALT score, rated treated patients' severity. Study-level points and caveats: Scalp clonality decreased significantly with tofacitinib, and so did expanded CD8+ clones among the top 100.

Sequencing used cDNA as its template, made by extracting RNA and reverse transcribing it. The repertoire was sequenced with immunoSEQ multiplex PCR; TCRdb's copy has only in-frame clones and lacks some. This table holds about 120,000 clones, about 50% found once. The CDR3 has 15 amino acids. The V and J ends lost 1 base and 5 bases respectively, with 18 bases between them. CDR1 and CDR2 from the germline V gene are GTSNPN and SVGIG (reference sequence). Treatment meaning: oral pan-JAK inhibitor, 5-10 mg twice daily. Sorting from PBMCs produced CD4+ and CD8+ T cells. The source material was CD4+ T cells sorted from blood, sampled at week 4, from a patient treated with tofacitinib. This clonotype was obtained from a human donor with alopecia areata. J is TRBJ2-7 and V is TRBV30; possibly TRBD1 or TRBD2 for D (5 bases each). CDR3 bases: TGTGCCTGGAGTGCAGGGAGTCACCTAGGGGACGAGCAGTACTTC. This codes for CAWSAGSHLGDEQYF.